What follows are 31 T cell receptor beta chains derived from one specimen sequenced in a study of early T cells in non-severe SARS-CoV-2 infection. TCRdb re-analysed the 5' RACE reads in MiXCR, keeping a single row per CDR3 protein. The sample lists 70,000 or so distinct CDR3 sequences, 10% occurring once. The starting material was whole blood, obtained at baseline. The receptors here all came from an adult who was a healthcare worker with PCR-confirmed SARS-CoV-2 infection or an uninfected control (not recorded which).

This rearrangement joins TRBV7-2 to TRBJ1-1; D perhaps matches TRBD1 (5 bases). Germline V gene lookup returns CDR1 SGHTA and CDR2 FQGNSA. V lost 2 bases, J lost 5 bases, and 9 bases lay in between. This CDR3 spans 13 amino acids. CDR3 nucleotide sequence: TGTGCCAGCAGCTTAAATTGGGGGACTGAAGCTTTCTTT. Amino acids: CASSLNWGTEAFF.

This clonotype was found many times. The chain uses TRBV6-5 and TRBJ1-4; TRBD1 aligns across 7 bases. This CDR3 is built from 14 residues. J gave up 8 bases and V 8 bases, and 11 bases lay outside the gene matches. Germline values: CDR1 MNHEY, CDR2 SVGAGI. CDR3 amino acids: CASRSGTAFEKLFF. As DNA, the CDR3 is TGTGCCAGCCGGTCCGGGACAGCGTTCGAAAAACTGTTTTTT.

At least ten counts were recorded for this clonotype. The CDR3 DNA follows: TGCGCCAGCAGCCAGGGACAGCAAACGACAACTAACTATGGCTACACCTTC. Amino acids: CASSQGQQTTTNYGYTF. The chain combines TRBV4-3 with TRBJ1-2; TRBD1 matches 7 bases. The CDR3 covers 17 residues. With 3 bases clipped from V and 0 bases from J, the junction kept 10 bases outside the gene matches. The germline CDR1 and CDR2 sequences are LGHNA and YSLEER.

This clonotype was seen many times. The J gene is TRBJ2-1, the V gene TRBV4-2; D gene unclear. Trimming stripped 4 bases from V and 1 base from J, with 5 bases between. The CDR3 totals 13 residues. Germline CDR1 LGHNA, CDR2 YNFKEQ. The CDR3 protein is CASSPRSYNEQFF. The CDR3 region has the DNA TGTGCCAGCAGCCCCCGATCCTACAATGAGCAGTTCTTC.

On this clonotype: A much bigger clone sits one base away, suggesting this may be a read error. CDR3 coding DNA: TGTGCCAGCAGCTCAGCCAGGGGCTCGTATGAAAAACTGTTTTTT. Translated, it gives CASSSARGSYEKLFF. The chain is built from TRBV7-2 and TRBJ1-4, with D possibly being TRBD1 (6 bases). With 4 bases removed from V and 6 bases from J, the gap between germline ends came to 15 bases. The length of the CDR3 is 15 residues. Germline V gene data show CDR1 as SGHTA and CDR2 as FQGNSA.

This chain joins TRBV11-2 and TRBJ1-1, with 9 nucleotides matching TRBD1. After removal of 5 bases from V and 8 bases from J, the junction contained 12 bases not matched to a gene. Germline lookup yields CDR1 SGHAT and CDR2 FQNNGV. The CDR3 spans 15 residues. The CDR3 here is CASSPHGGQGIEAFF. CDR3 nucleotide sequence: TGTGCCAGCAGCCCCCACGGCGGACAGGGGATAGAAGCTTTCTTT.

V usage is TRBV4-1 and J usage is TRBJ2-3; TRBD1 is a possible D gene (5 bases). V gave up 0 bases and J gave up 1 base, with 14 bases separating them. From germline, CDR1 is MGHRA and CDR2 YSYEKL. This CDR3 has 17 amino acids. The DNA of the CDR3 is TGCGCCAGCAGCCAAGAAGGGGCCGGGTTTGGCACAGATACGCAGTATTTT. It codes for CASSQEGAGFGTDTQYF.

This clonotype appeared a few times. The chain joins TRBV12-3 or TRBV12-4 to TRBJ1-1, with D uncertain. The V end lost 7 bases, the J end lost 8 bases, and 14 bases lay between the germline ends. The CDR3 consists of 12 residues. The CDR3 coding sequence is TGTGCCAGCACCCTGTGGACGACGGAAGCTTTCTTT. Translating it yields CASTLWTTEAFF.

The rearrangement joins TRBV6-5 to TRBJ2-7; a weak D match, TRBD2 (6 bases). Trimming shortened V by 7 bases and J by 2 bases, and 15 bases separated the two germline ends. This CDR3 spans 14 amino acids. CDR1 is MNHEY, CDR2 SVGAGI, per germline. The CDR3 DNA reads TGTGCCAGCAAGACGGGACTCTCGGCCTACGAGCAGTACTTC. Its protein product is CASKTGLSAYEQYF.

This chain connects TRBV7-2 to TRBJ1-3; no clear D. The length of the CDR3 is 12 residues. V gave up 1 base and J gave up 3 bases, with 1 base separating them. The germline CDR1 and CDR2 sequences are SGHTA and FQGNSA. The CDR3 coding sequence is TGTGCCAGCAGCTTAGTTGGAAACACCATATATTTT. Its translation is CASSLVGNTIYF. The full variable domain, its missing parts supplied by reference TRBV7-2 and TRBJ1-3, is GAGVSQSPSNKVTEKGKDVELRCDPISGHTALYWYRQSLGQGLEFLIYFQGNSAPDKSGLPSDRFSAERTGGSVSTLTIQRTQQEDSAVYLCASSLVGNTIYFGEGSWLTVV.

The rearrangement uses TRBV2 and TRBJ2-1; D perhaps matches TRBD2 (5 bases). The germline V gene encodes CDR1 SNHLY and CDR2 FYNNEI. There are 12 residues in the CDR3. Trimming took off 5 bases at V and 9 bases at J, with 11 bases between the two ends. The CDR3 reads CASSLAPPEQFF. The DNA for the CDR3 is TGTGCCAGCAGTCTAGCTCCCCCTGAGCAGTTCTTC. The variable domain in full, with the rest retrieved from reference TRBV2 and TRBJ2-1, is EPEVTQTPSHQVTQMGQEVILRCVPISNHLYFYWYRQILGQKVEFLVSFYNNEISEKSEIFDDQFSVERPDGSNFTLKIRSTKLEDSAMYFCASSLAPPEQFFGPGTRLTVL.

This clonotype was counted many times. The chain couples TRBV5-1 to TRBJ1-1; D possibly corresponds to TRBD1 (6 bases). The CDR3 sequence is 15 residues long. CDR1 SGHRS and CDR2 YFSETQ come from the germline V gene. With 6 bases removed from V and 0 bases from J, the gap between germline ends came to 15 bases. CDR3 amino acids: CASIPNQGLNTEAFF. The CDR3 DNA reads as TGCGCCAGCATTCCGAATCAGGGGTTGAACACTGAAGCTTTCTTT. The full variable domain, in which reference TRBV5-1 and TRBJ1-1 provide the parts outside the CDR3, is KAGVTQTPRYLIKTRGQQVTLSCSPISGHRSVSWYQQTPGQGLQFLFEYFSETQRNKGNFPGRFSGRQFSNSRSEMNVSTLELGDSALYLCASIPNQGLNTEAFFGQGTRLTVV.

In this sample, this clonotype turned up a few times. The rearrangement joins TRBV20-1 to TRBJ2-2; D gene unclear. V was clipped by 0 bases and J by 6 bases, with 8 bases between them. CDR3 length: 13 residues. Germline lookup yields CDR1 DFQATT and CDR2 SNEGSKA (reference sequence). As DNA, the CDR3 is TGCAGTGCTAGAGATCAGCCGGCCGGGGAGCTGTTTTTT. Encoded protein: CSARDQPAGELFF.

The chain uses TRBV6-1 and TRBJ1-1; D is ambiguous. Germline V gene lookup returns CDR1 MNHNS and CDR2 SASEGT. V lost 2 bases and J 0 bases, leaving 10 bases between the germline ends. The CDR3 runs to 15 residues. The CDR3 bases are TGTGCCAGCAGTGAAATAATGACGGTGAACACTGAAGCTTTCTTT. Translated: CASSEIMTVNTEAFF.

V is TRBV7-8 and J is TRBJ2-7; no reliable D call. Germline V gives CDR1 SGHVS, CDR2 FQNEAQ. Between the trimmed V and J ends, which lost 5 bases and 4 bases, there was a span of 9 bases. The CDR3 covers 12 residues. CDR3 sequence reads: CASSDAMYEQYF. CDR3 DNA sequence: TGTGCCAGCAGCGACGCCATGTACGAGCAGTACTTC.

This clonotype came up many times. This chain joins TRBV13 and TRBJ2-3; D is uncertain. Trimming took 5 bases from V and 6 from J, leaving 6 bases between them. From germline, CDR1 is PRHDT and CDR2 FYEKMQ (reference sequence). This CDR3 comprises 11 residues. Here the CDR3 reads CASSLRDTQYF. CDR3 nucleotide sequence: TGTGCCAGCAGCCTTAGGGATACGCAGTATTTT.

This clonotype occurred a few times. V and J are TRBV19 and TRBJ2-7; 8 bases fit TRBD1. Per the germline V gene, CDR1 is LNHDA and CDR2 is SQIVND (reference sequence). Trimming took 4 bases from V and 2 from J; bases not matched to a gene: 4. The CDR3 consists of 14 residues. The CDR3, as DNA: TGTGCCAGTAGTAGGGACAGGCCAACCTACGAGCAGTACTTC. Translating it yields CASSRDRPTYEQYF. The whole variable domain, filled in from reference TRBV19 and TRBJ2-7, reads DGGITQSPKYLFRKEGQNVTLSCEQNLNHDAMYWYRQDPGQGLRLIYYSQIVNDFQKGDIAEGYSVSREKKESFPLTVTSAQKNPTAFYLCASSRDRPTYEQYFGPGTRLTVT.

The chain has TRBV4-1 and TRBJ2-7; D is ambiguous. Germline V gene sequence: CDR1 MGHRA, CDR2 YSYEKL. V shed 5 bases and J shed 7 bases, with 21 bases lying between them. The CDR3 spans 15 residues. The CDR3, as DNA: TGCGCCAGCAGCTTGCAACCGGTCCTTTTGGGGGAGCAGTACTTC. Translating gives CASSLQPVLLGEQYF.

The chain has TRBV20-1 and TRBJ2-5; the D call may be TRBD1 or TRBD2 (5 bases each). This CDR3 region has 13 residues. The germline V gene encodes CDR1 DFQATT and CDR2 SNEGSKA (reference sequence). Trimming pared 3 bases from V and 9 bases from J, leaving 17 bases between. CDR3 protein: CSASRGFEQAQYF. The CDR3 nucleotides are TGCAGTGCTAGTCGGGGATTCGAACAGGCCCAGTACTTC.

The sample holds a few counts of this clonotype. The rearrangement uses TRBV13 and TRBJ2-7, with 9 bases identical to TRBD1. After removal of 8 bases from V and 2 bases from J, the junction contained 7 bases not matched to a gene. Germline V gene sequence: CDR1 PRHDT, CDR2 FYEKMQ (reference sequence). The CDR3 has 14 residues. The CDR3 spells CASREQGAAYEQYF. In DNA form, the CDR3 reads TGTGCCAGCCGCGAACAGGGGGCCGCCTACGAGCAGTACTTC.

The chain links TRBV3-1 to TRBJ2-3; 10 nucleotides match TRBD1. Germline V gene sequence: CDR1 LGHDT, CDR2 YNNKEL (reference sequence). The CDR3 sequence is 14 residues long. Trimming took 3 bases from V and 4 from J; bases not matched to a gene: 1. CDR3 nucleotides: TGTGCCAGCAGCCAGACAGGGGGCTCAGATACGCAGTATTTT. This translates into CASSQTGGSDTQYF.

The chain employs TRBV7-3 and TRBJ2-5; a possible D gene is TRBD2 (6 bases). Germline V gene data show CDR1 as SGHTA and CDR2 as FQGTGA. CDR3 length: 16 amino acids. The V and J ends lost 2 bases and 7 bases respectively, with 20 bases between them. The CDR3 reads CASSLAGGASRLTQYF. The CDR3 coding sequence is TGTGCCAGCAGCTTAGCTGGCGGGGCATCGAGGTTGACCCAGTACTTC.

This clonotype came up many times. V is TRBV30 and J is TRBJ1-2; D is unclear. The CDR3 loop spans 12 amino acids. CDR1 is GTSNPN, CDR2 SVGIG, per germline (reference sequence). The V gene lost 0 bases and the J gene lost 3 bases, with 5 bases spanning the gap. CDR3 sequence: CAWSVYYYGYTF. CDR3 sequence (DNA): TGTGCCTGGAGTGTTTACTACTATGGCTACACCTTC.

This clonotype was found a few times. The rearrangement uses TRBV6-6 and TRBJ2-5, with a tentative D call TRBD1 (6 bases). Germline values: CDR1 MNHNY, CDR2 SVGAGI (reference sequence). Trimming took off 7 bases at V and 4 bases at J, with 13 bases between the two ends. The CDR3 length is 13 residues. CDR3 sequence (DNA): TGTGCCAGCACCTACGGCAGGGGAGAGACCCAGTACTTC. Its translation is CASTYGRGETQYF.

This clonotype turned up a few times. CDR3 in DNA: TGTGCCATCAGTTCGGGGGGGTTCTCTAGCACAGATACGCAGTATTTT. This encodes CAISSGGFSSTDTQYF. The genes are TRBV10-3 and TRBJ2-3; TRBD2 agrees at 8 bases. The CDR3 length is 16 residues. V gave up 5 bases and J gave up 0 bases; unmatched junction bases: 7. Per the germline V gene, CDR1 is ENHRY and CDR2 is SYGVKD.

This clonotype has ten or more counts. The chain is built from TRBV20-1 and TRBJ2-3; D remains unclear. V was cut by 5 bases and J by 2 bases, with 14 bases left in between. The CDR3 covers 14 residues. CDR1 and CDR2 from the germline V gene are DFQATT and SNEGSKA (reference sequence). The CDR3, as DNA: TGCAGTGCTCCGCCGGAGACCGCCACAGATACGCAGTATTTT. As protein: CSAPPETATDTQYF.

The chain couples TRBV7-6 to TRBJ1-6; D remains ambiguous. The CDR3 is 17 amino acids. Germline V gives CDR1 SGHVS, CDR2 FNYEAQ. V was clipped by 4 bases and J by 0 bases, with 13 bases between them. The CDR3 sequence is CASSSGGRSSYNSPLHF. The CDR3 DNA sequence: TGTGCCAGCAGCTCGGGCGGACGGAGCTCCTATAATTCACCCCTCCACTTT.

This clonotype was counted only a few times. CDR3 bases: TGCAGTGCTTCACAGTCTACTTCACCCCTCCACTTT. It is translated as CSASQSTSPLHF. The V and J genes are TRBV20-1 and TRBJ1-6; no definite D call. With 5 bases removed from V and 9 bases from J, the gap between germline ends came to 11 bases. This CDR3 has 12 residues. Germline V gives CDR1 DFQATT, CDR2 SNEGSKA (reference sequence).

In this sample, this clonotype turned up a few times. A single base separates this from a much larger clone, so it may be a read error. The chain employs TRBV7-8 and TRBJ2-2; 10 bases fit TRBD2. The CDR3 is 16 residues long. CDR1 is SGHVS and CDR2 is FQNEAQ in the germline V gene. CDR3 sequence (DNA): TGTGTCAGCAGCTTAGGGCTAGCGGGGGCGACCGGGGAGCTGTTTTTT. Translation: CVSSLGLAGATGELFF.

The rearrangement links TRBV9 to TRBJ2-3; a weak D match, TRBD2 (7 bases). The germline gives CDR1 SGDLS, CDR2 YYNGEE. The CDR3 length is 16 residues. Trimming pared 0 bases from V and 2 bases from J, leaving 13 bases between. The CDR3 bases are TGTGCCAGCAGCGTAGCCGGGGGGCGAATCACAGATACGCAGTATTTT. Protein: CASSVAGGRITDTQYF.

This clonotype occurred a few times. The CDR3 DNA reads as TGCAGCGCCAGGGGTGATGAGACCCAGTACTTC. It is translated as CSARGDETQYF. The chain has TRBV29-1 and TRBJ2-5; weak D call: TRBD1 (6 bases). CDR1 SQVTM and CDR2 ANQGSEA come from the germline V gene. The V end was cut by 7 bases, the J end by 5 bases, with 11 bases between. The CDR3 is 11 amino acids.